This T cell receptor (beta chain) was profiled in a study of T cell responses to AZD1222 COVID-19 vaccine. Notes on the study in general: Per reports, nearly half of all spike-specific TCRs target regions that are unmutated in variants. At study baseline, merely five or six AZD1222 recipients were seropositive.

As for this clone: What it binds is not known.

Whether given at about 4 or about 12 weeks, second doses were pooled. The CDR3 contains 15 residues. The germline V gene has CDR1 LNHNV and CDR2 YYDKDF (reference sequence). With V trimmed by 3 bases and J by 8 bases, 7 bases remained unmatched. TCRdb's table, derived via immunoSEQ multiplex PCR, lists solely in-frame clones and lacks some. The sample holds about 46,000 clones, roughly 89% seen once. This chain links TRBV15 with TRBJ1-6; 7 nucleotides line up with TRBD1. The clonotype originates from an adult who received the AZD1222 COVID-19 vaccine. The sequencing here drew on peripheral blood, taken 28 days after the second AZD1222 dose. The CDR3 DNA reads TGTGCCACCAGCAGGACAGGGTCCTCGGATTCACCCCTCCACTTT. Translation gives CATSRTGSSDSPLHF.